This T cell receptor beta chain was profiled in a study of patients and donors after allogeneic stem cell transplantation. J lost 7 bases, V lost 6 bases, and 2 bases had no gene match. CDR3 size: 11 residues. Germline V gene sequence: CDR1 MNHEY, CDR2 SVGAGI. TCRdb analysed the RT-PCR reads with MiXCR anew, one entry per CDR3 protein. The table has 190,000 or so distinct CDR3 sequences, around 41% seen once; the top ten hold about 35%. The chain has TRBV6-5 and TRBJ1-1; 7 nucleotides line up with TRBD1. What was sequenced was blood, either unsorted or a sorted T cell fraction (not recorded which). The receptor was derived from a human donor who was either an allogeneic HSCT recipient or a stem cell or donor lymphocyte infusion donor (not recorded which). It is not recorded whose cells these are; they may come from a transplant donor. The CDR3 spells CASRRQGEAFF. The CDR3 DNA follows: TGTGCCAGCAGGAGACAGGGTGAAGCTTTCTTT.